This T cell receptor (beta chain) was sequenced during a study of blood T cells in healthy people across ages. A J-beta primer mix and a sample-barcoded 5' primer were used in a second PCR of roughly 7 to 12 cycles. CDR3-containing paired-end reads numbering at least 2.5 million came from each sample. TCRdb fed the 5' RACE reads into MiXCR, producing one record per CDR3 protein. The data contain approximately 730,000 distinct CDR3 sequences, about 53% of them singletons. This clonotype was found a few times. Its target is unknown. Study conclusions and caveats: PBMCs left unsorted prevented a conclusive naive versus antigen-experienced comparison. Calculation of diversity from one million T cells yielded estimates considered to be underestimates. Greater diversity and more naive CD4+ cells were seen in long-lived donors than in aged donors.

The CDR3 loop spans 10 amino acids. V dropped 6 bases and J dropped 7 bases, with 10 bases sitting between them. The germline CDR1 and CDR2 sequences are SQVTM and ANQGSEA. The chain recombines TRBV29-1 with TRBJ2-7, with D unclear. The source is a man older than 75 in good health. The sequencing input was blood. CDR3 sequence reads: CSVKTREQYF. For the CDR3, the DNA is TGCAGCGTGAAGACTCGAGAGCAGTACTTC.